This T cell receptor beta chain was observed in a study of T cells after posttransplantation cyclophosphamide. Broader study findings: Later blood repertoires were often dominated by clones from the donor CD8+ memory compartment.

For this clone: Its specificity is not known.

This CDR3 comprises 15 residues. V gave up 2 bases and J gave up 5 bases, with 12 bases separating them. Per the germline V gene, CDR1 is LGHNA and CDR2 is YSLEER. Generated by immunoSEQ multiplex PCR, the TCRdb table keeps only in-frame clones and is missing some. The table has 15,000 to 19,000 clones, roughly 80% seen once. Control samples came 1 year after myeloablative marrow transplants with methotrexate plus calcineurin inhibitor. This TCR derives from a male patient in his late teens or twenties who received an allogeneic stem cell transplant from a related donor, was CMV-positive, and had no GVHD. Some T cells may have originated in the graft donor. The chain uses TRBV4-3 and TRBJ1-4; tentatively, D is TRBD1 (6 bases). Sequenced here: PBMCs, sampled 350 to 400 days after allogeneic stem cell transplant with calcineurin inhibitor and methotrexate. As DNA, the CDR3 is TGCGCCAGCAGCCAAAACAGGGTGGCAAATGAAAAACTGTTTTTT. Protein sequence: CASSQNRVANEKLFF.